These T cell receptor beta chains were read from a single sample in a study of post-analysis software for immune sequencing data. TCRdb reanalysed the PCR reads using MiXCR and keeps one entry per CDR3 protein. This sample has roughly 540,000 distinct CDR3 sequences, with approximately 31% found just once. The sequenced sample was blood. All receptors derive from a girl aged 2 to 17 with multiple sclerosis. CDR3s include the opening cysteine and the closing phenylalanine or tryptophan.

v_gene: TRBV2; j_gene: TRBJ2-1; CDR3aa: CASIGGGADYNEQFF
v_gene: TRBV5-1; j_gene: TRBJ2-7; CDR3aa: CASSHTSGVYEQYF
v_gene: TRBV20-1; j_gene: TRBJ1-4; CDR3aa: CSARTENEKLFF
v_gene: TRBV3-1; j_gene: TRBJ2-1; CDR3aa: CASSKHIGTNNNEQFF
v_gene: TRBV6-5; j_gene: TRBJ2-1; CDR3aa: CASSLYAANPYNERFF
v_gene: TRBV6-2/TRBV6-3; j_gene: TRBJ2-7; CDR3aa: CASSSYEIGGGYEQYF
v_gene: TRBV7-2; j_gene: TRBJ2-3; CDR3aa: CASSLLAVSSTDTQYF
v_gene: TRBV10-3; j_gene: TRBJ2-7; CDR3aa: CAISGARVSYEQYF
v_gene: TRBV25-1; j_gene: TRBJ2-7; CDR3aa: CASSEYGRGRSYEQYF
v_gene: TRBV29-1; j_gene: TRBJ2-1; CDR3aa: CSVEEPDRGIEQFF
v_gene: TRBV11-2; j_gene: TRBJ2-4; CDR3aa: CASSPRPDSANIQYF
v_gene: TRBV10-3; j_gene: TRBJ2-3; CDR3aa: CATTGPGGGLMTDTQYF
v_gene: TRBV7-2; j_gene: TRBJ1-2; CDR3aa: CASSDRVKGYGYTF
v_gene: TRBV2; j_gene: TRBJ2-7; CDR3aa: CASRASGGSYEQYF